The 28 T cell receptor beta chains presented below share a single source sample, sequenced in a study of tumor-infiltrating lymphocytes in primary liver carcinoma listed by TCRdb under 2017. Data came from an Illumina HiSeq 2500. Starting from around 500 ng total RNA, TCRbeta-specific cDNA was produced by reverse transcription with a constant-region primer and ProtoScript II reverse transcriptase. TCRbeta libraries were built with three nested multiplex PCR rounds, a slightly modified ARM-PCR procedure. Each of the first two PCR rounds ran for about 10 cycles and used multiplex TRBV1-TRBV30 forward primers together with a Cbeta reverse primer. TCRdb reanalyzed the raw reads on its own, using fastp at Q25 for trimming and MiXCR for clone calling, and kept in-frame beta chains. Rows with one shared CDR3 protein collapse into an entry with the most common genes and DNA. For this sample the table gives 100,000 to 120,000 distinct CDR3 sequences, of which approximately 78% were detected only once. The ten largest make up approximately 20% of the sample.

Total RNA and DNA were co-extracted from approximately 20-30 mg of bulk tissue with the AllPrep DNA/RNA mini kit, without cell sorting. The source material was liver tumor tissue from sampling region 3. In the paper's terms, the cell subset or site label means: tumor region T3, left-lateral pole. The source of these receptors is a man aged 35 to 55 with primary liver carcinoma and hepatitis B virus infection.

Comment on this clonotype: A read error may produce the germline difference seen at one junction end. The chain joins TRBV6-1 to TRBJ1-1; D may be TRBD1 (6 bases). CDR1 and CDR2 from the germline V gene are MNHNS and SASEGT. The CDR3 length is 13 residues. The CDR3 DNA follows: TGTGCCAGCAGTGAAATCAGGGACACTGGAGCTTTCTTT. Residues: CASSEIRDTGAFF.

This clonotype was seen a few times. V and J are TRBV6-6 and TRBJ2-3; D gene uncertain. The V end lost 7 bases, the J end lost 5 bases, and 16 bases lay between the germline ends. Germline CDR1 and CDR2: MNHNY and SVGAGI (reference sequence). The CDR3 spans 14 residues. CDR3 protein: CASTPPGGIDTQYF. CDR3 nucleotides: TGTGCCAGCACCCCGCCTGGTGGCATAGATACGCAGTATTTT.

The chain is built from TRBV28 and TRBJ2-7; a weak D match, TRBD2 (5 bases). The germline gives CDR1 MDHEN, CDR2 SYDVKM. The CDR3 is 13 amino acids. The DNA for the CDR3 is TGTTTCAGCAGCGGAGACCGCGCCTACGAGCAGTACTTC. Translated, it gives CFSSGDRAYEQYF.

This clonotype came up a few times. At one end the junction does not follow the germline gene, possibly because of a read error. The chain combines TRBV7-7 with TRBJ2-3; tentative D call: TRBD1 (6 bases). The CDR3 has 13 residues. Germline loops: CDR1 SSHAT, CDR2 FNYEAQ (reference sequence). The CDR3 region has the DNA TGTGCTAGCAGTCGGGACACGGTAGATACGCAGTATTTT. Protein product: CASSRDTVDTQYF.

About this clonotype: This could be a read error, since a much larger clone is one nucleotide away. The chain employs TRBV6-4 and TRBJ2-3, with 11 bases identical to TRBD2. The V and J ends lost 5 bases and 0 bases, in that order; junction bases with no gene match: 4. This CDR3 is 16 amino acids long. Germline V gene data show CDR1 as MRHNA and CDR2 as SNTAGT. The CDR3 DNA reads as TGTGCCAGCAGTACCGTAGCGGGAGGGAGCACAGATACGCAGTATTTT. The encoded protein is CASSTVAGGSTDTQYF.

Regarding this clonotype: Mismatch with germline at one junction end may stem from a read error. The chain couples TRBV6-1 to TRBJ2-2, with D tentatively TRBD2 (6 bases). Germline V CDR1 and CDR2: MNHNS, SASEGT. This CDR3 contains 17 residues. The CDR3 DNA sequence: TGTGCCACGACACTTCGGACTAACGGAATCAACACCGGGGGGCTGTTTTTT. Translation: CATTLRTNGINTGGLFF.

The chain carries TRBV5-4 and TRBJ2-1, with D perhaps assigned TRBD1 or TRBD2 (5 bases each). CDR3 length equals 13 residues. Germline V gene sequence: CDR1 SGHNT, CDR2 YYREEE (reference sequence). V was pared by 4 bases and J by 10 bases, with 15 bases between. In nucleotides, the CDR3 is TGTGCCAGCAGCCGAACTGGGGGAGTCGAGCAGTTCTTC. It encodes CASSRTGGVEQFF.

Regarding this clonotype: Germline is not matched at one junction end, which may reflect a read error. This chain links TRBV5-1 with TRBJ2-5; 11 bases match TRBD1. The CDR3 runs to 15 residues. Germline V CDR1 and CDR2: SGHRS, YFSETQ. The CDR3 nucleotides are TGCACCAGCAGCTTGCGGACAGGGGGCGTAGAGATCCAGTACTTC. Its protein is CTSSLRTGGVEIQYF.

This chain connects TRBV11-2 to TRBJ2-3; a weak D match, TRBD2 (6 bases). V lost 5 bases and J 6 bases, leaving 18 bases between the germline ends. This CDR3 is 15 amino acids long. The germline V gene encodes CDR1 SGHAT and CDR2 FQNNGV. In DNA, the CDR3 is TGTGCCAGCAGCCCGAACTCGGGCGGGACCGATACGCAGTATTTT. Its protein is CASSPNSGGTDTQYF. The full variable domain, with the rest looked up from reference TRBV11-2 and TRBJ2-3, is EAGVAQSPRYKIIEKRQSVAFWCNPISGHATLYWYQQILGQGPKLLIQFQNNGVVDDSQLPKDRFSAERLKGVDSTLKIQPAKLEDSAVYLCASSPNSGGTDTQYFGPGTRLTVL.

To note about this clonotype: One end of the junction varies from germline; a read error may be responsible. This rearrangement joins TRBV5-1 to TRBJ2-5; tentatively, D is TRBD2 (6 bases). The CDR3 is 19 residues long. CDR1 is SGHRS, CDR2 YFSETQ, per germline. DNA for the CDR3: TGCGCCAACAGCTTGCGAGGTTGCGGGGCTGCCTTCTTCCAAGAGACCCAGTACTTC. It yields the protein CANSLRGCGAAFFQETQYF. Full variable domain (missing parts from reference TRBV5-1 and TRBJ2-5): KAGVTQTPRYLIKTRGQQVTLSCSPISGHRSVSWYQQTPGQGLQFLFEYFSETQRNKGNFPGRFSGRQFSNSRSEMNVSTLELGDSALYLCANSLRGCGAAFFQETQYFGPGTRLLVL.

On this clonotype: Mismatch with germline at one junction end may stem from a read error. The chain employs TRBV6-5 and TRBJ2-3; D may be TRBD2 (7 bases). CDR3 length: 15 amino acids. Germline CDR1 MNHEY, CDR2 SVGAGI. The CDR3: CASNPGLGGIDTQYF. The CDR3 DNA follows: TGTGCGAGCAACCCAGGACTAGGGGGAATAGATACGCAGTATTTT.

On this clonotype itself: Lacking the conserved final phenylalanine or tryptophan, this CDR3 likely reflects a read error. No DNA is shown, since the ends of the CDR3 on it are uncertain; the CDR3 is the one TCRdb lists. V usage is TRBV6-2 or TRBV6-3 and J usage is TRBJ2-7. Germline assignment: CDR1 MNHEY and CDR2 SVGEGT. The CDR3 totals 13 residues, both ends included. The CDR3: CVSSHEVPYEQYY.

As regards this clonotype: Since a much larger clone is just one base distant, this may be a read error. This chain connects TRBV24-1 to TRBJ2-1; 8 nucleotides match TRBD1. The CDR3 is 17 amino acids. Per the germline V gene, CDR1 is KGHDR and CDR2 is SFDVKD. As DNA, the CDR3 is TGTGACACCAGTGATTCCCAGGGGGCCTACATATACAATGAGCAGTTCTTC. Its protein product is CDTSDSQGAYIYNEQFF.

Concerning this clonotype: An end of the junction does not agree with germline; a read error may underlie this. The chain employs TRBV12-3 or TRBV12-4 and TRBJ2-1; the match to TRBD1 covers 8 bases. The CDR3 is 15 amino acids. This CDR3 is CSSSLGQGDVNEQFF. CDR3 nucleotide sequence: TGTTCCAGCAGTCTAGGACAGGGAGATGTCAATGAGCAGTTCTTC.

As regards this clonotype: The junction and the germline gene differ at one end; a read error may be behind it. J is TRBJ2-5 and V is TRBV11-2; D uncertain. The CDR3 runs 15 residues. Germline lookup yields CDR1 SGHAT and CDR2 FQNNGV. The CDR3 DNA is TGTGCCAGTAGCCCCGTTGGGCTAGTTCAGGAGACCCGGTACTTC. It translates to CASSPVGLVQETRYF.

This clonotype was seen a handful of times. The chain combines TRBV20-1 with TRBJ2-3; D unclear. The CDR3 length is 14 residues. V gave up 0 bases and J gave up 4 bases, with 11 bases separating them. Germline lookup yields CDR1 DFQATT and CDR2 SNEGSKA (reference sequence). The CDR3 coding sequence is TGCAGTGCTAGAGATTTGCGGAGCGCAGATACGCAGTATTTT. Encoded protein: CSARDLRSADTQYF.

Concerning this clonotype itself: At one end, the junction sequence differs from germline, possibly due to a read error. The V call is TRBV5-4, the J call TRBJ1-4; 8 bases agree with TRBD1. This CDR3 contains 14 residues. Germline CDR1 SGHNT, CDR2 YYREEE (reference sequence). This chain's CDR3 is CTSSTRPGTGTSGF. In nucleotides, the CDR3 is TGTACCAGCAGCACACGACCCGGGACAGGAACGTCTGGATTT. Complete variable domain (other parts from reference TRBV5-4 and TRBJ1-4): ETGVTQSPTHLIKTRGQQVTLRCSSQSGHNTVSWYQQALGQGPQFIFQYYREEENGRGNFPPRFSGLQFPNYSSELNVNALELDDSALYLCTSSTRPGTGTSGFGSGTQLSVL.

As for this clonotype: Given a much more abundant clone one base away, this may be a read error. The V call is TRBV4-1, the J call TRBJ2-2, with a tentative D call TRBD2 (5 bases). Germline V gene data show CDR1 as MGHRA and CDR2 as YSYEKL. This CDR3 comprises 14 residues. CDR3 in DNA: TGCGCCAGCAACCAAGTCGCCACCACCGGGAAGCTGTTTTTT. This translates into CASNQVATTGKLFF.

This clonotype has only a few counts. An end of the junction does not agree with germline; a read error may underlie this. The V and J genes are TRBV6-1 and TRBJ2-3; no clear D. The CDR3 has 17 amino acids. The germline CDR1 and CDR2 sequences are MNHNS and SASEGT. CDR3 in amino acids: CASSEALGRRSTDMQYF. As DNA, the CDR3 is TGTGCCAGCAGTGAGGCGCTCGGGCGTCGGTCCACAGATATGCAGTATTTT.

This clonotype occurred many times. The rearrangement links TRBV5-5 to TRBJ2-3; a possible D gene is TRBD2 (6 bases). This CDR3 has 15 residues. Germline V CDR1 and CDR2: SGHKS, YYEKEE (reference sequence). V was trimmed by 0 bases and J by 3 bases, leaving 11 bases between them. The chain's CDR3 is CASSLGSSGTDTQYF. The CDR3 coding sequence is TGTGCCAGCAGCTTGGGGAGTAGCGGAACAGATACGCAGTATTTT.

On this clonotype: It may be a read error: a sequence one base away is much more abundant. The J gene is TRBJ2-7, the V gene TRBV19; TRBD2 matches 9 bases. Germline V lookup: CDR1 LNHDA, CDR2 SQIVND (reference sequence). CDR3 length: 17 amino acids. V was pared by 6 bases and J by 3 bases, with 15 bases of the junction left unmatched. The CDR3 nucleotides are TGTGCCAGTAGCGATAAGCCCCATGCGGGAGGGCTCTACGAGCAGTACTTC. Residues: CASSDKPHAGGLYEQYF.

Regarding this clonotype: One junction end disagrees with the germline gene, perhaps due to a read error. V gene TRBV5-1 combines with J gene TRBJ2-5, with 9 bases identical to TRBD2. The CDR3 contains 14 residues. Germline assignment: CDR1 SGHRS and CDR2 YFSETQ. The CDR3 DNA reads TGTGCCAGCGGGAGCGGGAGGCTTCAAGAGACCCAGTACTTC. Amino acid sequence: CASGSGRLQETQYF.

This clonotype turned up a few times. J is TRBJ2-7 and V is TRBV18; the D gene is possibly TRBD2 (6 bases). This CDR3 comprises 15 residues. The germline CDR1 and CDR2 sequences are KGHSH and LQKENI. The ends were cut back, 3 bases at V and 3 bases at J, with 15 bases in the middle. The DNA for the CDR3 is TGTGCCAGCTCACCCGACGGGAGACCTCGCTACGAGCAGTACTTC. This codes for CASSPDGRPRYEQYF.

The CDR3, as DNA: TGTGCCAGTAGTCCCTTCAGTGATACGCAGTATTTT. This sequence encodes CASSPFSDTQYF. The chain recombines TRBV12-3 or TRBV12-4 with TRBJ2-3; D gene uncertain. Trimming removed 9 bases at V and 6 bases at J, with 13 bases between. This CDR3 has 12 residues.

This clonotype has ten or more counts. The rearrangement links TRBV6-1 to TRBJ2-7; D not resolved. Trimming took off 7 bases at V and 1 base at J, with 8 bases between the two ends. CDR3 length equals 12 residues. The germline V gene encodes CDR1 MNHNS and CDR2 SASEGT. Here the CDR3 DNA reads TGTGCCAGCACGCAGATGTCCTACGAGCAGTACTTC. Amino acids: CASTQMSYEQYF.

As concerns this clonotype: This may stem from a read error, because a much larger clone lies one nucleotide away. The chain uses TRBV5-1 and TRBJ1-5; 8 bases map to TRBD1. The CDR3 covers 16 residues. The V and J ends lost 6 bases and 4 bases, in that order; junction bases with no gene match: 12. In germline, CDR1 is SGHRS, CDR2 YFSETQ. The CDR3 protein is CASNWGEQGVNQPQHF. In nucleotides, the CDR3 is TGCGCCAGCAACTGGGGGGAACAGGGGGTAAATCAGCCCCAGCATTTT.

Comment on this clonotype: This CDR3 fails to terminate in the conserved phenylalanine or tryptophan, so it likely reflects a read error. The chain links TRBV4-1 to TRBJ2-1; D gene uncertain. The V end was cut by 5 bases, the J end by 11 bases, with 7 bases between. This CDR3 spans 10 amino acids. From germline, CDR1 is MGHRA and CDR2 YSYEKL. The CDR3, as DNA: TGCGCCAGCAGCGCTGGACAGCAGTTCTTA. It codes for CASSAGQQFL.

This clonotype was counted once. The final CDR3 position lacks the conserved phenylalanine or tryptophan, pointing to a likely read error. This chain connects TRBV12-3 or TRBV12-4 to TRBJ1-1; D unresolved. The CDR3 contains 14 residues. Trimming left V 9 bases short and J 1 base short, with 15 bases between. As DNA, the CDR3 is TGTGCCAGTAGCTCCTCCGATGCGAACACTGAAGCTTTCTCT. Translated: CASSSSDANTEAFS.